These 10 T cell receptor beta chains share one sample of origin, sequenced in a study of shared clonotypes between healthy human individuals (dated by TCRdb to 2020 to 2021). The library was produced with the immunoSEQ multiplex PCR assay. The source is immuneACCESS, and TCRdb retained only in-frame sequences with V and J called. Part of the clones is not carried over; for the studies checked, unresolved V genes explain less than half of this, and the remainder is unexplained. The sample has under 2,000,000 clones on record, about 95% of them singletons. The biggest ten clones account for around 1.2% of the sample. CD8 naive samples were CD45RO-negative cells positively selected for CCR7, giving a CD45RA+CCR7+ population that excluded TemRA cells. Sequencing was done on a sample of naive CD8+ T cells sorted from blood. The cell subset or site label of this sample denotes: CD45RA+CCR7+. These receptors all stem from a man between 18 and 35 years old in good health.

Details on this clone: The same CDR3 also results from other DNA sequences found in this sample. J is TRBJ2-5 and V is TRBV7-9, with D unresolved. CDR3 size: 11 residues. Germline CDR1 SEHNR, CDR2 FQNEAQ (reference sequence). Trimming took off 4 bases at V and 4 bases at J, with 4 bases between the two ends. CDR3 nucleotide sequence: TGTGCCAGCAGCTACGGAGAGACCCAGTACTTC. It encodes CASSYGETQYF.

With respect to this clone: Other DNA variants within this sample encode the same CDR3. The gene calls are TRBV9 and TRBJ2-2, with 7 nucleotides matching TRBD2. This CDR3 has 14 residues. Germline values: CDR1 SGDLS, CDR2 YYNGEE. J lost 2 bases, V lost 7 bases, and 5 bases had no gene match. CDR3 amino acids: CASQTGGNTGELFF. Written as DNA, the CDR3 is TGTGCCAGCCAGACGGGGGGTAACACCGGGGAGCTGTTTTTT.

The chain couples TRBV28 to TRBJ1-2; TRBD1 matches at 7 bases. The CDR3 is made up of 15 amino acids. The V gene's germline CDR1 is MDHEN and CDR2 SYDVKM. V was clipped by 3 bases and J by 5 bases; unmatched bases: 9. CDR3 nucleotide sequence: TGTGCCAGCAGTTTTTCGGGGACAGCTCCTTATGGCTACACCTTC. Protein: CASSFSGTAPYGYTF.

The chain links TRBV9 to TRBJ1-1, with a tentative D call TRBD1 (6 bases). V was clipped by 4 bases and J by 7 bases, with 14 bases between them. The CDR3 contains 13 residues. CDR1 and CDR2 (germline): SGDLS, YYNGEE. Here the CDR3 reads CASSPQPTGEAFF. The CDR3, as DNA: TGTGCCAGCAGCCCCCAGCCGACAGGTGAAGCTTTCTTT.

The chain carries TRBV4-3 and TRBJ2-7, with 7 bases that match TRBD2. Unmatched junction bases numbered 12, after V lost 2 bases and J lost 5 bases. Germline V gene sequence: CDR1 LGHNA, CDR2 YSLEER. This CDR3 has 16 amino acids. In nucleotides, the CDR3 is TGCGCCAGCAGCCAATGGACGGGGGAGGGAGTAGACGAGCAGTACTTC. Amino acid sequence: CASSQWTGEGVDEQYF.

J is TRBJ2-1 and V is TRBV5-6; D remains unclear. Trimming left V 2 bases short and J 0 bases short, with 6 bases between. Looked up from germline, CDR1 is SGHDT and CDR2 is YYEEEE. The CDR3 sequence is 14 residues long. The CDR3: CASSFTSSYNEQFF. CDR3 nucleotide sequence: TGTGCCAGCAGCTTTACGAGCTCCTACAATGAGCAGTTCTTC.

A note on this clone: The DNA is left out, because the CDR3 cannot be placed on it with certainty; the CDR3 is given as TCRdb lists it. This sequence joins TRBV19 and TRBJ1-1. The CDR3 numbers 13 amino acids, ends counted. Germline CDR1 LNHDA, CDR2 SQIVND (reference sequence). CDR3 sequence: CASTSVLNTEAFF.

V gene TRBV13 combines with J gene TRBJ2-1, with a weak D call TRBD2 (6 bases). CDR3 size: 14 residues. V was clipped by 1 base and J by 9 bases, with 13 bases between them. From germline, CDR1 is PRHDT and CDR2 FYEKMQ (reference sequence). The CDR3 region has the DNA TGTGCCAGCAGCTTAGCGGCGGGGCAGGTTGAGCAGTTCTTC. As protein: CASSLAAGQVEQFF.

The chain combines TRBV7-8 with TRBJ1-4, with a possible D match to TRBD1 (6 bases). Germline V gene sequence: CDR1 SGHVS, CDR2 FQNEAQ. The CDR3 runs 15 residues. V shed 4 bases and J shed 3 bases, with 12 bases lying between them. The CDR3: CASSSGVVSNEKLFF. As DNA, the CDR3 is TGTGCCAGCAGCTCAGGGGTGGTGTCTAATGAAAAACTGTTTTTT.

This rearrangement joins TRBV4-1 to TRBJ1-1, with D perhaps TRBD1 (6 bases). CDR3 size: 16 residues. Germline lookup yields CDR1 MGHRA and CDR2 YSYEKL. The germline V and J ends were trimmed by 0 bases and 0 bases, with 11 bases remaining between them. The CDR3 here is CASSQDEGQLNTEAFF. The CDR3 bases are TGCGCCAGCAGCCAAGATGAAGGACAGTTGAACACTGAAGCTTTCTTT.